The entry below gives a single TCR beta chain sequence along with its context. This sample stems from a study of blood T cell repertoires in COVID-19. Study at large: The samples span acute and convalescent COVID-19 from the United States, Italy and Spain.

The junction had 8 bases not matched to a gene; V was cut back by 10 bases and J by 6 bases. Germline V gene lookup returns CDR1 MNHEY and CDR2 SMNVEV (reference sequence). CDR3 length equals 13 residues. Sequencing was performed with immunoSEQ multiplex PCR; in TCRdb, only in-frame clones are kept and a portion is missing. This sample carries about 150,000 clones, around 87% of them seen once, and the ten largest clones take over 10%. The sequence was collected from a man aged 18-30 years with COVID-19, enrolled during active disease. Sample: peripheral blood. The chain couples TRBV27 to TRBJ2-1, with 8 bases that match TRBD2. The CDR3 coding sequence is TGTGCCACTAGTACGGGAGGGCCCAATGAGCAGTTCTTC. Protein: CATSTGGPNEQFF.